The entry below gives a single TCR beta chain sequence along with its context. Its specificity is unknown. The entry originates in a study of CD8+CD57+ T cells in acquired aplastic anemia. For the study at large: The mean DNA yield obtained from sorted CD4+ and CD8+ cells came to roughly 3 ug.

The CDR3 totals 16 residues. The ends were cut back, 6 bases at V and 2 bases at J, with 14 bases in the middle. Germline loops: CDR1 MGHDK, CDR2 SYGVNS. TCR beta VDJ and CDR3 profiles were obtained from a genomic DNA template. MiXCR was run by TCRdb on the reads, yielding one entry per CDR3 protein. The data show approximately 70,000 distinct CDR3 sequences, under 55% seen once. Study results and limitations: Researchers report that around 30 CD8+ CDR3 sequences appeared in both patients and controls.

Input material: sorted CD4+, CD8+, or CD8+CD57+ T cells (not recorded which) from PBMCs. The TCR originated in a human donor in good health, serving as a control. The chain links TRBV25-1 to TRBJ2-6, with TRBD1 as a possible D gene (5 bases). CDR3 DNA sequence: TGTGCCAGCAGCCCAGGGATGGGAACTGGGGCCAACGTCCTGACTTTC. Protein sequence: CASSPGMGTGANVLTF.